These 27 T cell receptor beta chains originate from one sample sequenced in a study of T cell responses to AZD1222 COVID-19 vaccine. TCRdb keeps only in-frame clones here, not all; method: immunoSEQ multiplex PCR. The sample holds some 90,000 clones, about 90% seen once. The material sequenced was peripheral blood, taken on day 0 of MenACWY control vaccination. These receptors originate from an adult in good health.

The V gene is TRBV5-1, the J gene TRBJ2-2, with D possibly TRBD2 on 6 matching bases. The V end was cut by 4 bases, the J end by 1 base, with 11 bases between. Germline V lookup: CDR1 SGHRS, CDR2 YFSETQ. The CDR3 contains 15 residues. CDR3 amino acids: CASSPGLVNTGELFF. CDR3 nucleotide sequence: TGCGCCAGCAGCCCGGGACTTGTGAACACCGGGGAGCTGTTTTTT.

This chain joins TRBV6-2 or TRBV6-3 and TRBJ2-2; unclear D gene. With 2 bases removed from V and 1 base from J, the gap between germline ends came to 17 bases. This CDR3 has 18 amino acids. Germline-derived CDR1 and CDR2 are MNHEY and SVGEGT. Here the CDR3 DNA reads TGTGCCAGCAGTTACAACCTTGGTTCCCCCCAGAACACCGGGGAGCTGTTTTTT. Its protein is CASSYNLGSPQNTGELFF.

The chain couples TRBV24-1 to TRBJ2-3; TRBD1 matches at 9 bases. CDR1 and CDR2 (germline): KGHDR, SFDVKD. The CDR3 loop spans 15 amino acids. V was clipped by 11 bases and J by 4 bases; unmatched bases: 12. Here the CDR3 reads CAISSGQGGADTQYF. CDR3 DNA: TGTGCCATCTCCTCGGGACAGGGAGGTGCAGATACGCAGTATTTT.

The chain carries TRBV10-2 and TRBJ1-4; D is perhaps TRBD1 (5 bases). Trimming removed 6 bases at V and 3 bases at J, with 14 bases between. CDR1 WSHSY and CDR2 SAAADI come from the germline V gene. The CDR3 extends over 15 amino acids. The CDR3 is CASSSRQKPNEKLFF. In DNA, the CDR3 is TGCGCCAGCAGCTCAAGACAGAAACCTAATGAAAAACTGTTTTTT.

The J gene is TRBJ2-7, the V gene TRBV18; weak D call: TRBD1 (6 bases). The germline V gene has CDR1 KGHSH and CDR2 LQKENI. V lost 6 bases to trimming and J lost 0 bases, with 9 bases between them. The CDR3 runs 13 residues. CDR3 amino acids: CASSRQDSYEQYF. The CDR3 DNA reads TGTGCCAGCTCGAGACAGGACTCCTACGAGCAGTACTTC.

This clone was detected once. The chain combines TRBV6-5 with TRBJ1-6; 7 bases agree with TRBD1. This CDR3 comprises 12 residues. The V gene's germline CDR1 is MNHEY and CDR2 SVGAGI. V was pared by 7 bases and J by 7 bases, with 1 base of the junction left unmatched. DNA for the CDR3: TGTGCCAGCACGACAGGGAATTCACCCCTCCACTTT. This encodes CASTTGNSPLHF.

The chain joins TRBV7-8 to TRBJ1-6; no clear D. The CDR3 loop spans 14 amino acids. Trimming pared 3 bases from V and 7 bases from J, leaving 10 bases between. The germline V gene has CDR1 SGHVS and CDR2 FQNEAQ. CDR3 in DNA: TGTGCCAGCAGCTTCGCGTCAGAAAATTCACCCCTCCACTTT. This encodes CASSFASENSPLHF.

The chain employs TRBV6-2 or TRBV6-3 and TRBJ2-1, with D possibly matching TRBD2 (5 bases). The V end was cut by 6 bases, the J end by 10 bases, with 16 bases between. In germline, CDR1 is MNHEY, CDR2 SVGEGT. This CDR3 is 13 amino acids long. The CDR3 spells CASSLGPGGEQFF. The CDR3 DNA is TGTGCCAGCAGCCTCGGCCCCGGCGGGGAGCAGTTCTTC.

J is TRBJ2-3 and V is TRBV5-1; 13 bases line up with TRBD2. The germline V gene encodes CDR1 SGHRS and CDR2 YFSETQ. J lost 3 bases, V lost 5 bases, and 3 bases had no gene match. The CDR3 consists of 15 residues. CDR3 in DNA: TGCGCCAGCAGACTAGCGGGAGGGTTAACAGATACGCAGTATTTT. Protein sequence: CASRLAGGLTDTQYF.

In its sample, this clone was seen once. V and J are TRBV6-2 or TRBV6-3 and TRBJ1-1, with D tentatively TRBD1 (5 bases). V was shortened by 4 bases and J by 4 bases, with 22 bases between the two germline ends. Germline V gives CDR1 MNHEY, CDR2 SVGEGT. The CDR3 covers 17 residues. Written as DNA, the CDR3 is TGTGCCAGCAGTTGGGTCCGGGACGGACGACGGGCCACTGAAGCTTTCTTT. Its translation: CASSWVRDGRRATEAFF.

The chain is built from TRBV6-6 and TRBJ2-7; 13 bases agree with TRBD2. The germline gives CDR1 MNHNY, CDR2 SVGAGI (reference sequence). The CDR3 length is 13 residues. With 8 bases clipped from V and 7 bases from J, the junction kept 5 bases outside the gene matches. The CDR3 reads CASLLAGGLEQYF. The CDR3 bases are TGTGCCAGCCTACTAGCGGGAGGGTTGGAGCAGTACTTC.

J is TRBJ2-7 and V is TRBV6-5; 9 nucleotides match TRBD1. The CDR3 has 14 amino acids. Germline V gives CDR1 MNHEY, CDR2 SVGAGI. With 6 bases clipped from V and 7 bases from J, the junction kept 10 bases outside the gene matches. Here the CDR3 DNA reads TGTGCCAGCAGCCCAGAGGACAGGGGAAGGGAGCAGTACTTC. Amino acids: CASSPEDRGREQYF.

J is TRBJ2-3 and V is TRBV7-9; 9 nucleotides agree with TRBD2. The CDR3 is made up of 14 amino acids. Trimming took 4 bases from V and 4 from J; bases not matched to a gene: 3. Germline values: CDR1 SEHNR, CDR2 FQNEAQ (reference sequence). CDR3 protein: CASSSGLAADTQYF. The CDR3 DNA sequence: TGTGCCAGCAGCTCGGGACTAGCCGCAGATACGCAGTATTTT.

The J gene is TRBJ1-1, the V gene TRBV7-8; TRBD1 matches 8 bases. The CDR3 length is 15 residues. Germline V lookup: CDR1 SGHVS, CDR2 FQNEAQ. With V trimmed by 1 base and J by 4 bases, 5 bases remained unmatched. The CDR3 sequence: CASSLGAGGRTEAFF. The CDR3 DNA reads as TGTGCCAGCAGCTTAGGGGCAGGGGGCCGCACTGAAGCTTTCTTT.

The chain carries TRBV4-2 and TRBJ2-1, with TRBD2 matching 7 bases. CDR3 length: 11 residues. Germline trimming cut 3 bases from V and 13 bases from J; bases unmatched to any gene: 3. Germline-derived CDR1 and CDR2 are LGHNA and YNFKEQ. CDR3 region: CASSQRDYQFF. The DNA of the CDR3 is TGTGCCAGCAGCCAGCGGGACTACCAGTTCTTC.

V gene TRBV28 combines with J gene TRBJ1-6; 8 bases line up with TRBD1. CDR1 and CDR2 (germline): MDHEN, SYDVKM. The CDR3 has 15 residues. Trimming at V came to 6 bases and at J to 9 bases, leaving 10 bases not matched to a gene. The CDR3 loop is CASSFGTGPPSPLHF. The CDR3 bases are TGTGCCAGCAGCTTCGGGACAGGCCCTCCTTCACCCCTCCACTTT.

J is TRBJ2-7 and V is TRBV11-3; TRBD2 is a possible D gene (5 bases). Germline CDR1 SGHNT, CDR2 YENEEA. CDR3 length equals 14 residues. Trimming removed 0 bases at V and 0 bases at J, with 6 bases between. Written as DNA, the CDR3 is TGTGCCAGCAGCTTAGACGGGGACTCCTACGAGCAGTACTTC. It yields the protein CASSLDGDSYEQYF.

This chain links TRBV5-1 with TRBJ1-4; possibly TRBD1 for D (6 bases). CDR3 length: 15 residues. In germline, CDR1 is SGHRS, CDR2 YFSETQ. Deletions cut 4 bases from V and 7 bases from J, with 17 bases between. The CDR3 DNA is TGCGCCAGCAGCAACGAAGGGGGTGTTCTTGAAAAACTGTTTTTT. Translation gives CASSNEGGVLEKLFF.

The gene calls are TRBV5-1 and TRBJ1-5; no definite D call. From germline, CDR1 is SGHRS and CDR2 YFSETQ. There are 15 residues in the CDR3. Trimming took 0 bases from V and 6 from J, leaving 13 bases between them. The CDR3 coding sequence is TGCGCCAGCAGCTTGGGCGGTCAAGGCACTCAGCCCCAGCATTTT. Translated, it gives CASSLGGQGTQPQHF.

The genes are TRBV20-1 and TRBJ2-1; 7 bases agree with TRBD2. V dropped 3 bases and J dropped 3; count of bases not matched to a gene: 5. The CDR3 sequence is 14 residues long. Germline loops: CDR1 DFQATT, CDR2 SNEGSKA (reference sequence). The CDR3, as DNA: TGCAGTGCTAGTAAACTAGCGTTCTACAATGAGCAGTTCTTC. This gives the protein CSASKLAFYNEQFF.

The genes are TRBV19 and TRBJ2-1; tentative D call: TRBD2 (6 bases). CDR1 and CDR2 from the germline V gene are LNHDA and SQIVND (reference sequence). The CDR3 is made up of 15 amino acids. Trimming took 6 bases from V and 8 from J, leaving 20 bases between them. Here the CDR3 DNA reads TGTGCCAGTAGCCCCCTGGGGGAGGCGTTAGATGAGCAGTTCTTC. It codes for CASSPLGEALDEQFF. Looking up the rest from reference TRBV19 and TRBJ2-1 gives the full variable domain: DGGITQSPKYLFRKEGQNVTLSCEQNLNHDAMYWYRQDPGQGLRLIYYSQIVNDFQKGDIAEGYSVSREKKESFPLTVTSAQKNPTAFYLCASSPLGEALDEQFFGPGTRLTVL.

The chain links TRBV27 to TRBJ1-1; D gene ambiguous. V was cut by 9 bases and J by 2 bases, with 7 bases left in between. CDR1 and CDR2 (germline): MNHEY, SMNVEV (reference sequence). The CDR3 sequence is 11 residues long. CDR3 sequence (DNA): TGTGCCAGTGTAGGTAACACTGAAGCTTTCTTT. Its translation is CASVGNTEAFF.

V usage is TRBV3-1 (or the pseudogene TRBV3-2) and J usage is TRBJ2-2; TRBD2 aligns across 8 bases. With V trimmed by 5 bases and J by 0 bases, 2 bases remained unmatched. Germline lookup yields CDR1 LGHDT and CDR2 YNNKEL (reference sequence). The CDR3 length is 15 residues. The CDR3 DNA reads as TGTGCCAGCAGCTTAGCGGGATCGAACACCGGGGAGCTGTTTTTT. It codes for CASSLAGSNTGELFF.

The V gene is TRBV7-9, the J gene TRBJ2-3; TRBD2 agrees at 7 bases. Germline V gene sequence: CDR1 SEHNR, CDR2 FQNEAQ (reference sequence). The V and J ends lost 7 bases and 3 bases, in that order; junction bases with no gene match: 4. This CDR3 spans 13 amino acids. CDR3 protein: CASTDSGTDTQYF. The CDR3 coding sequence is TGTGCCAGCACAGATAGCGGGACAGATACGCAGTATTTT.

The chain uses TRBV9 and TRBJ2-3, with unresolved D. This CDR3 region has 16 residues. Germline V gene sequence: CDR1 SGDLS, CDR2 YYNGEE. Trimming took off 0 bases at V and 2 bases at J, with 13 bases between the two ends. DNA of the CDR3: TGTGCCAGCAGCGTAGAGAGAAGTCTTAACACAGATACGCAGTATTTT. Translating gives CASSVERSLNTDTQYF. Combining the CDR3 with reference TRBV9 and TRBJ2-3 gives the whole variable domain DSGVTQTPKHLITATGQRVTLRCSPRSGDLSVYWYQQSLDQGLQFLIQYYNGEERAKGNILERFSAQQFPDLHSELNLSSLELGDSALYFCASSVERSLNTDTQYFGPGTRLTVL.

This sequence joins TRBV4-1 and TRBJ2-2; D ambiguous. With 1 base removed from V and 4 bases from J, the gap between germline ends came to 13 bases. The V gene's germline CDR1 is MGHRA and CDR2 YSYEKL. The CDR3 totals 16 residues. In DNA, the CDR3 is TGCGCCAGCAGCCAAGGCGCCAGCTTAGTCACCGGGGAGCTGTTTTTT. Translating it yields CASSQGASLVTGELFF.

This chain connects TRBV5-1 to TRBJ1-1, with 7 nucleotides matching TRBD1. The CDR3 is made up of 16 amino acids. Looked up from germline, CDR1 is SGHRS and CDR2 is YFSETQ. The V segment lost 1 base and the J segment 5 bases; nucleotides outside the gene matches: 11. The CDR3 DNA sequence: TGCGCCAGCAGCTTGAACAGGGGTCCCTCGGAAACTGAAGCTTTCTTT. Translation: CASSLNRGPSETEAFF.